Sequencing of this TCR beta chain was carried out in a study of CD8 T cells in Susac syndrome. Study observations and caveats: That the number of individuals in its TCR sequencing and HLA analysis was relatively small was acknowledged by the study.

The CDR3 sequence is 15 residues long. The germline V gene has CDR1 PRHDT and CDR2 FYEKMQ (reference sequence). V lost 3 bases and J lost 3, with 12 bases in between. RNA was extracted with the RNeasy kit, and a quantity of about 0.5 to 1 ug was reverse transcribed using random hexamers. TCRdb recomputed calls from the immunoSEQ multiplex PCR reads with MiXCR, one row per CDR3 protein. Of 25,000 to 30,000 distinct CDR3 sequences in the sample, 85% to 95% were seen once. Healthy donors formed controls matched for age and sex. Both CD4+ and CD8+ T cells were negatively isolated, and TEMRA cells underwent FACS enrichment. A note on this clonotype: Its antigen remains unidentified.

This clonotype originated in a human donor in good health. Sequencing was carried out using CD8+ T cells from PBMCs. The chain is built from TRBV13 and TRBJ2-1; maybe TRBD2 (6 bases). The CDR3 spells CASSFRGLDYNEQFF. The DNA for the CDR3 is TGTGCCAGCAGCTTCCGGGGGTTGGACTACAATGAGCAGTTCTTC.